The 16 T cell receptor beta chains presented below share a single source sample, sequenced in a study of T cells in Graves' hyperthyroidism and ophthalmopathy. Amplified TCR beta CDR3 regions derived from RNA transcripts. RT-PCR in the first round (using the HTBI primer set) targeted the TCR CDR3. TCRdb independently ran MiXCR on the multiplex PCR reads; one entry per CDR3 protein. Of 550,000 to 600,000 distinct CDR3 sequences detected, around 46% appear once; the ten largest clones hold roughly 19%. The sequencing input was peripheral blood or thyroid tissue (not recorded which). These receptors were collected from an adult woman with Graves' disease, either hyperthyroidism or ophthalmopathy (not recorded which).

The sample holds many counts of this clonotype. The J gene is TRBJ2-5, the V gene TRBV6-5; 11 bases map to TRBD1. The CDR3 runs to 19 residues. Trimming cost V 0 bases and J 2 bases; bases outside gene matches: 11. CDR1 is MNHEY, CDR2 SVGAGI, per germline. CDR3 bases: TGTGCCAGCAGTTACTCCCGAGGGTCCGGGACAGGGGGTCAAGAGACCCAGTACTTC. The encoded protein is CASSYSRGSGTGGQETQYF.

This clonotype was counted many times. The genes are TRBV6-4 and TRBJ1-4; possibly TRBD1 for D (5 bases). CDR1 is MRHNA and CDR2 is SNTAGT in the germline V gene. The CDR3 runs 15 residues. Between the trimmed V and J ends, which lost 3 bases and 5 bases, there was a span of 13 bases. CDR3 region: CASSENGPGNEKLFF. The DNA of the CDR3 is TGTGCCAGCAGTGAAAACGGCCCAGGGAATGAAAAACTGTTTTTT.

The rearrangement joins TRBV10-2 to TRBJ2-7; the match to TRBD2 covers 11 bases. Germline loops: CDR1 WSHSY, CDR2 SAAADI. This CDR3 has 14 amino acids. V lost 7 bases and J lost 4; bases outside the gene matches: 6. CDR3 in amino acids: CASKKLAGAYEQYF. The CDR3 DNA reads TGCGCCAGCAAAAAACTAGCGGGAGCTTACGAGCAGTACTTC.

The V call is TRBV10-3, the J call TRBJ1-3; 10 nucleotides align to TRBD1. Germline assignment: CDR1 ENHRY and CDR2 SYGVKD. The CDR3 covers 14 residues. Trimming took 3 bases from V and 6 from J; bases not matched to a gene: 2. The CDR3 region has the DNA TGTGCCATCAGTGACGGGACAGGGGTAAACACCATATATTTT. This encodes CAISDGTGVNTIYF.

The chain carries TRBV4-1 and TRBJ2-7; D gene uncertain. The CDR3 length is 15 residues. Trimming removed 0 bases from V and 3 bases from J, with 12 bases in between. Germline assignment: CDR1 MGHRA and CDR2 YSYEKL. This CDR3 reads CASSQEDLGFYEQYF. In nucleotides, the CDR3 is TGCGCCAGCAGCCAAGAAGATTTGGGGTTCTACGAGCAGTACTTC.

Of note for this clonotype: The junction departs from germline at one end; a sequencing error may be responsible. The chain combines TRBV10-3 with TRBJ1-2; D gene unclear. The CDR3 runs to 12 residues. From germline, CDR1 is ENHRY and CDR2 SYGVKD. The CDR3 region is CATSRADGGYTF. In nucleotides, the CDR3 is TGTGCCACCAGTAGGGCAGATGGGGGCTACACCTTC.

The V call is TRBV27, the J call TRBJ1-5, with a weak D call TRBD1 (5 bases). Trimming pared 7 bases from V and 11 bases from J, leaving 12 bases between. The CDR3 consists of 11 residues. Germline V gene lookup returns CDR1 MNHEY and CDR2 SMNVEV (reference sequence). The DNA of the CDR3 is TGTGCCAGCACCGGGGCATCGGCCCAGCATTTT. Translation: CASTGASAQHF.

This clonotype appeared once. CDR3: CASSLGTGGAQYF. The CDR3 coding sequence is TGCGCCAGCAGCCTTGGGACTGGGGGGGCCCAGTACTTC. The chain carries TRBV5-1 and TRBJ2-5, with 7 bases matching TRBD2. The germline V gene encodes CDR1 SGHRS and CDR2 YFSETQ. V lost 4 bases and J lost 9; bases outside the gene matches: 9. The CDR3 has 13 amino acids.

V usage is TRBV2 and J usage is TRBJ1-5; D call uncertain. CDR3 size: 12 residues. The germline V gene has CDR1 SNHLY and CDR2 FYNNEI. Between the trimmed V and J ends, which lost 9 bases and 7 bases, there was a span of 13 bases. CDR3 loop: CASSTGGQPQHF. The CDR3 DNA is TGTGCCAGTTCAACCGGCGGGCAGCCCCAGCATTTT.

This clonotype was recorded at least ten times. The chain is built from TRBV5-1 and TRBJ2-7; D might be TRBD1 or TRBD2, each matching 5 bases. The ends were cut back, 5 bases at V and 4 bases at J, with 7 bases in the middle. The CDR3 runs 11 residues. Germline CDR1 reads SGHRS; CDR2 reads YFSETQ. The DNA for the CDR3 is TGCGCCAGCAGGGGGGAGTACGAGCAGTACTTC. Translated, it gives CASRGEYEQYF.

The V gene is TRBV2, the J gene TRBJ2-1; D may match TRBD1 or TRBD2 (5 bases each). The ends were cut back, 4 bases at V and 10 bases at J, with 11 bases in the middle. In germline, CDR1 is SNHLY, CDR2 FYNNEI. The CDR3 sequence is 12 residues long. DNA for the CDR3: TGTGCCAGCAGTGGGCCGGGGCCCGAGCAGTTCTTC. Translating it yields CASSGPGPEQFF.

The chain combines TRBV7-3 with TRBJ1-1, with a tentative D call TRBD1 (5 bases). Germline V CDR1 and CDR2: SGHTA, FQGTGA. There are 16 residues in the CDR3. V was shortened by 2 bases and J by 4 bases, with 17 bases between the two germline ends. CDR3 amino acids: CASSLASGRVGTEAFF. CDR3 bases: TGTGCCAGCAGCTTAGCTTCGGGCAGGGTGGGCACTGAAGCTTTCTTT.

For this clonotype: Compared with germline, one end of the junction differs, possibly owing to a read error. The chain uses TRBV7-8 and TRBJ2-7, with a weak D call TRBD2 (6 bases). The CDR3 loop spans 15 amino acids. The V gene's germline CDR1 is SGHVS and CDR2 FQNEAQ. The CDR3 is CASSLAAGLDYEQYF. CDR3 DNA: TGTGCCAGCAGTTTAGCGGCAGGGTTGGACTACGAGCAGTACTTC.

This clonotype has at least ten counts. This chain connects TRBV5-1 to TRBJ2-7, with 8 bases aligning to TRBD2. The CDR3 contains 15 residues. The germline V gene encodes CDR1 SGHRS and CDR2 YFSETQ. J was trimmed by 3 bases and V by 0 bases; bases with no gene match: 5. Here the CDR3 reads CASSLVAGGDYEQYF. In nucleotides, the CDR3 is TGCGCCAGCAGCTTGGTTGCGGGAGGCGACTACGAGCAGTACTTC.

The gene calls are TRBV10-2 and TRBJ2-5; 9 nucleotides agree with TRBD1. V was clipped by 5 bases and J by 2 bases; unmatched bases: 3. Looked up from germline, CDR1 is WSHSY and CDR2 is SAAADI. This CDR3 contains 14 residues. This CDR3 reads CASSTGTGQETQYF. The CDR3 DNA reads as TGCGCCAGCAGTACAGGGACAGGGCAAGAGACCCAGTACTTC.

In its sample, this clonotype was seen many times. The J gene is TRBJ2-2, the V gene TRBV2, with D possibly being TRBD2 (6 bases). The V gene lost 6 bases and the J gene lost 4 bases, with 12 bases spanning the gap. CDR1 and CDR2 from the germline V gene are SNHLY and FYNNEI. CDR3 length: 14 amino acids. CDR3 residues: CASSESSVTGELFF. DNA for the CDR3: TGTGCCAGCAGCGAATCTAGCGTCACCGGGGAGCTGTTTTTT.